This TCR beta chain stems from a study of regulatory T cells in long-lasting Graves disease (dated by TCRdb to the early 2020s). Background on the whole study: In the newly diagnosed Graves' disease group, patients had been taking antithyroid drugs for less than 3 months. A total of about 35 samples underwent TCR sequencing: about 13 from persistent and around 20 from newly diagnosed Graves' disease patients. This study used TCR sequencing and RNA sequencing of peripheral blood to compare persistent Graves' disease patients against newly diagnosed Graves' disease patients. The study was conducted in China and was registered as a clinical trial. Study-level results and caveats: Preferential use of TRBV28, TRBJ1-2 and TRBJ2-5 was observed in persistent disease, whereas TRBV20-1 and TRBJ2-1 were favored in newly diagnosed disease. Because the primary lesion, thyroid tissue, could not be accessed, the study looked at peripheral blood alone. Only the TCR beta chain was sequenced and analyzed. The small sample size was acknowledged by the authors as a limitation that may reduce accuracy. Compared with newly diagnosed patients, persistent Graves' disease patients had lower TCR Shannon entropy and fewer highly expanded clones, which suggests clonal expansion. Patients with persistent disease shared more public clonotypes (around 2,500) than newly diagnosed patients did (around 930).

Libraries were constructed by multiplex PCR. Sequencing used an Illumina HiSeq 4000. iRepertoire HTBI primers and Arm-PCR amplification of CDR3 regions were used to construct TCR beta libraries. Before sequencing, the PCR products underwent gel purification. As for the authors' bioinformatics: A total of some 60 TRBV and approximately 15 TRBJ segments were identified across samples and were used for gene usage analysis of CDR3 amino acid clonotypes. COPE and FqMerger were used to merge filtered high-quality paired reads into contigs. BLAST was used to align contigs to IMGT TRBV, TRBD and TRBJ reference genes, and CDR3 was defined according to IMGT. Highly expanded clones were defined as clonotypes with a frequency above 0.1%. Repertoire diversity was measured by Shannon entropy, and V-J evenness by the Gini coefficient. Public clonotypes were defined as clonotypes shared by more than one individual. The public reads were reprocessed in TCRdb via fastp at Q25 and MiXCR, keeping in-frame beta chains. Here each entry gathers all rows of one CDR3 protein and keeps the most common genes and DNA. Clone size and V and J calls follow TCRdb, not the original study. The sample table shows roughly 510,000 distinct CDR3 sequences, and about 15% are seen once. The top ten clones comprise more than 10% of the sample.

This clonotype occurred many times. No cognate antigen has been identified for it. No per-base quality is available; no much larger clone lies one base away. From the cysteine through the phenylalanine, the CDR3 covers 12 amino acids. Just CDR3 DNA is preserved here, 36 bases in frame from base 1. From a lookup of the germline V gene (reference sequence), CDR1 and CDR2 are MNHEY and SMNVEV. V is cut by 5 bases and J by 6 bases, and the space between the germline ends is 10 bases. In the paper's terms, the time point label means: newly diagnosed GD, antithyroid drugs for less than 3 months. For both TCR sequencing and RNA sequencing, RNA was extracted from PBMCs using TRIzol. The diagnosis of Graves' disease was made according to American Thyroid Association guidelines. Patients for the study were recruited at an endocrinology department in Xi'an, China. Each patient gave roughly 8.4 milliliters of peripheral blood, collected in an EDTA anticoagulant tube. Ficoll Paque Plus density gradient separation was used to isolate PBMCs, and no additional T cell sorting was done. An Agilent 2100 Bioanalyzer and agarose gel were used to assess RNA quality, and a NanoDrop 2000 was used to measure RNA concentration.

Separately, the same data were catalogued under a study of T cells in Graves' hyperthyroidism and ophthalmopathy. As noted in the second study: Stable Graves' hyperthyroidism was defined as no progression to ophthalmopathy during 18 months of follow-up. Hyperthyroidism patients were newly diagnosed, had a disease duration of under 2 months, and were aged 18 to 65 years. Patients with uncontrolled infections, other autoimmune diseases, pregnancy or lactation were excluded. Diagnoses were established on the basis of clinical symptoms, serum thyroxine and TRAb, thyroid ultrasound, and orbital computed tomography. A first-round RT-PCR of the TCR CDR3 used the HTBI primer set with the Qiagen OneStep RT-PCR kit. Most expanded thyroid clonotypes (frequency above 0.001) were also detected in blood, suggesting blood repertoires may reflect thyroid immune responses. A 13 V-J signature model separated ophthalmopathy from stable hyperthyroidism, with around 91% sensitivity and roughly 82% specificity in cross-validation and 80%/75% in testing. In validation, the model predicted progression to ophthalmopathy a median of roughly 6.1 months before onset, with approximately 71% sensitivity and just under 75% specificity. TCR V-J signatures able to tell the groups apart were searched for in a discovery cohort of approximately 95 patients, of whom around 42 had Graves' ophthalmopathy and roughly 57 had stable Graves' hyperthyroidism. An independent validation cohort of 18 to 20 hyperthyroidism patients and more than 15 patients who later progressed to ophthalmopathy tested prospective prediction of ophthalmopathy. The approximately 100 discovery patients were randomly divided into training and test sets at a 7:3 ratio. The study also compared thyroid tissue and blood T-cell repertoires from five or six Graves' hyperthyroidism patients. Following sampling, methimazole starting at 30 mg daily was given to hyperthyroidism patients, and high-dose intravenous methylprednisolone was given to ophthalmopathy patients. Libraries were constructed in a second round of multiplex PCR, after which size selection and purification were performed. The libraries were sequenced on an Illumina HiSeq2000 using paired-end 100 bp reads. Raw data were processed with SOAPnuke, discarding reads with adapters, uncalled bases, mean Phred below 15, or no exact constant-primer or identifier match. High-quality paired reads were merged with COPE v1.2.5, and unique nucleotide sequences were defined as clonotypes. MiTCR v1.1 was used to align the clonotypes against IMGT TRBV, TRBD and TRBJ reference segments. The analysis included only V-J combinations with a frequency above 0.0001, which together covered approximately 99% of the repertoires. A TCS score was defined as the ratio of F50 (clonal expansion) to E x V (chaos), with BLOSUM62-based TCRdist applied between CDR3 peptides within each V-J. Welch's t-statistics and random forest reduced 500 to 550 V-J features to 10 to 15, which were used in a naive Bayes classifier (R e1071). No statistical method was used to fix the sample size in advance, and group allocation was not hidden from the investigators. TCR Vbeta CDR3 sequencing of some 140 peripheral blood samples (43 ophthalmopathy, over 70 hyperthyroidism and around 17 progressor patients) is reported in the paper.

The starting material was peripheral blood mononuclear cells (PBMCs), obtained at new diagnosis, from a patient treated with antithyroid drugs. The V and J genes are TRBV27 and TRBJ2-5, with TRBD1 perhaps the D gene, on 5 matching bases. The receptor was derived from a man in his late teens or twenties with Graves disease. Donor details come from another sample of the same person, matched by shared clones. The bases are TGTGCCAGCAGTGGGGCAGGGAAGACCCAGTACTTC. This translates into CASSGAGKTQYF.